The 31 T cell receptor beta chains below were found in one sample sequenced in a study of OX40 agonist ivuxolimab in advanced cancers. Only in-frame clones appear in the TCRdb table, and some are missing; sequencing was by immunoSEQ multiplex PCR. Of 80,000 or so clones in the sample, approximately 89% were seen once. The specimen was CD4+ or CD8+ T cells sorted from blood, collected in a trial of the OX40 agonist ivuxolimab. The receptors were gathered from an adult with an advanced solid tumor such as melanoma, head and neck, liver or kidney cancer.

This clone was seen a single time. The J gene is TRBJ1-2, the V gene TRBV5-1, with D hard to call. Germline CDR1 is SGHRS and CDR2 is YFSETQ. V was cut by 1 base and J by 1 base, with 5 bases left in between. This CDR3 contains 13 residues. CDR3 region: CASSLTDNYGYTF. Written as DNA, the CDR3 is TGCGCCAGCAGCTTGACAGATAACTATGGCTACACCTTC.

The chain employs TRBV4-1 and TRBJ1-3, with D perhaps TRBD1 (5 bases). V was shortened by 3 bases and J by 1 base, with 10 bases between the two germline ends. This CDR3 has 15 amino acids. The germline V gene has CDR1 MGHRA and CDR2 YSYEKL. The CDR3 loop reads CASSQSGGSGNTIYF. The CDR3 DNA reads TGCGCCAGCAGCCAGTCCGGGGGATCTGGAAACACCATATATTTT.

The V call is TRBV28, the J call TRBJ1-5, with TRBD1 identical over 11 bases. The CDR3 is 18 residues long. V lost 5 bases and J lost 0; bases outside the gene matches: 9. Germline CDR1 reads MDHEN; CDR2 reads SYDVKM. CDR3 region: CASSRWTGGRYSNQPQHF. CDR3 coding DNA: TGTGCCAGCAGTCGATGGACAGGGGGCCGCTATAGCAATCAGCCCCAGCATTTT. The whole variable domain, filled in from reference TRBV28 and TRBJ1-5, reads DVKVTQSSRYLVKRTGEKVFLECVQDMDHENMFWYRQDPGLGLRLIYFSYDVKMKEKGDIPEGYSVSREKKERFSLILESASTNQTSMYLCASSRWTGGRYSNQPQHFGDGTRLSIL.

The chain's CDR3 is CASSARTGVGEKLFF. For the CDR3, the DNA is TGTGCCAGCAGCGCACGGACAGGGGTAGGAGAAAAACTGTTTTTT. The chain employs TRBV5-8 and TRBJ1-4; 9 bases fit TRBD1. CDR1 and CDR2 (germline): SGHTS, YDEGEE. Trimming removed 4 bases from V and 8 bases from J; junction bases left unmatched: 9. The CDR3 is 15 residues long.

This clone has only a few counts. The chain employs TRBV18 and TRBJ2-7; a possible D gene is TRBD1 (6 bases). V lost 3 bases, J lost 0 bases, and 9 bases lay in between. Germline V gene lookup returns CDR1 KGHSH and CDR2 LQKENI. This CDR3 region has 14 residues. DNA for the CDR3: TGTGCCAGCTCACCGTTGGACAGCTCCTACGAGCAGTACTTC. Protein sequence: CASSPLDSSYEQYF.

The V call is TRBV7-9, the J call TRBJ1-1, with D tentatively TRBD1 (5 bases). This CDR3 is built from 13 residues. The germline V gene has CDR1 SEHNR and CDR2 FQNEAQ (reference sequence). V dropped 1 base and J dropped 6 bases, with 9 bases sitting between them. The CDR3 region is CASSLVRGSEAFF. In DNA form, the CDR3 reads TGTGCCAGCAGCTTAGTGAGGGGCTCTGAAGCTTTCTTT.

The chain is built from TRBV6-1 and TRBJ2-1; 14 nucleotides line up with TRBD2. V shed 6 bases and J 8 bases; nucleotides not matched to a gene: 6. CDR1 MNHNS and CDR2 SASEGT come from the germline V gene. The CDR3 covers 15 residues. CDR3 bases: TGTGCCAGCAGGAAAGGGACTAGCGGGAGCTATGAGCAGTTCTTC. Translating it yields CASRKGTSGSYEQFF.

J is TRBJ1-2 and V is TRBV5-1; D perhaps matches TRBD1 (5 bases). Trimming stripped 2 bases from V and 9 bases from J, with 11 bases between. Germline CDR1 SGHRS, CDR2 YFSETQ. This CDR3 contains 12 residues. The DNA of the CDR3 is TGCGCCAGCAGCTTCTACAGGCGTAGCTACACCTTC. This gives the protein CASSFYRRSYTF.

This clone was counted once. V is TRBV7-8 and J is TRBJ2-1; D unresolved. CDR3 length equals 12 residues. Deletions cut 5 bases from V and 8 bases from J, with 10 bases between. Germline V gene sequence: CDR1 SGHVS, CDR2 FQNEAQ. CDR3 in amino acids: CASSAGEYEQFF. The CDR3 bases are TGTGCCAGCAGCGCCGGTGAGTATGAGCAGTTCTTC.

The chain links TRBV5-6 to TRBJ1-5, with 7 bases fitting TRBD1. This CDR3 comprises 15 residues. The germline CDR1 and CDR2 sequences are SGHDT and YYEEEE. The ends lost 0 bases at V and 5 bases at J; junction bases unmatched: 5. Here the CDR3 DNA reads TGTGCCAGCAGCTTGGGCGACAGGGACTATCAGCCCCAGCATTTT. Translation: CASSLGDRDYQPQHF.

The chain is built from TRBV5-1 and TRBJ2-7, with TRBD1 matching 10 bases. CDR1 and CDR2 (germline): SGHRS, YFSETQ. The CDR3 is 14 residues long. V lost 4 bases to trimming and J lost 2 bases; unmatched junction nucleotides: 3. The CDR3 DNA follows: TGCGCCAGCAGCGGACAGGGGGTAACCTACGAGCAGTACTTC. Translation gives CASSGQGVTYEQYF.

The chain carries TRBV4-1 and TRBJ2-5, with D uncertain. The CDR3 covers 15 residues. Trimming shortened V by 0 bases and J by 4 bases, and 12 bases separated the two germline ends. The germline V gene has CDR1 MGHRA and CDR2 YSYEKL. CDR3 region: CASSQDRRPAETQYF. CDR3 nucleotide sequence: TGCGCCAGCAGCCAAGATCGGCGGCCGGCAGAGACCCAGTACTTC.

The CDR3 region is CASSSQGRSHNSPLHF. CDR3 DNA: TGTGCCAGCAGCTCCCAGGGAAGGTCTCATAATTCACCCCTCCACTTT. V and J are TRBV7-2 and TRBJ1-6, with D perhaps TRBD1 (5 bases). The germline V gene encodes CDR1 SGHTA and CDR2 FQGNSA. This CDR3 has 16 amino acids. Trimming pared 4 bases from V and 5 bases from J, leaving 15 bases between.

The chain employs TRBV6-5 and TRBJ2-2; no clear D gene. Trimming took 1 base from V and 5 from J, leaving 11 bases between them. Germline loops: CDR1 MNHEY, CDR2 SVGAGI. The CDR3 totals 15 residues. The CDR3 here is CASSYFPLRTGELFF. The CDR3 nucleotides read TGTGCCAGCAGTTACTTCCCACTTAGGACCGGGGAGCTGTTTTTT.

The CDR3 region has the DNA TGTGCCAGCAGCTTACGGACAGCGTATAATTCACCCCTCCACTTT. Protein product: CASSLRTAYNSPLHF. J is TRBJ1-6 and V is TRBV7-9; a weak D match, TRBD1 (6 bases). This CDR3 has 15 amino acids. With 2 bases removed from V and 4 bases from J, the gap between germline ends came to 9 bases. Germline values: CDR1 SEHNR, CDR2 FQNEAQ (reference sequence).

This clone was seen a handful of times. The rearrangement uses TRBV6-1 and TRBJ2-3; D may be TRBD1 or TRBD2 (6 bases each). In germline, CDR1 is MNHNS, CDR2 SASEGT. Trimming shortened V by 6 bases and J by 0 bases, and 13 bases separated the two germline ends. The CDR3 covers 15 residues. CDR3 sequence reads: CASRLGGSSTDTQYF. DNA of the CDR3: TGTGCCAGCAGATTAGGGGGGTCTAGCACAGATACGCAGTATTTT.

The chain links TRBV7-6 to TRBJ2-5; D gene unclear. The V and J ends lost 4 bases and 2 bases respectively, with 14 bases between them. CDR1 is SGHVS, CDR2 FNYEAQ, per germline. The CDR3 is 15 residues long. CDR3 sequence: CASSSSRRSQETQYF. The CDR3 DNA is TGTGCCAGCAGCTCCTCACGACGGTCACAAGAGACCCAGTACTTC.

This clone was detected once. CDR3 region: CASSPWGQSYTEAFF. The CDR3 DNA reads TGTGCCAGCAGTCCCTGGGGACAGAGCTACACTGAAGCTTTCTTT. This rearrangement joins TRBV2 to TRBJ1-1; 7 bases align to TRBD1. Germline V gene data show CDR1 as SNHLY and CDR2 as FYNNEI. J lost 3 bases, V lost 5 bases, and 9 bases had no gene match. This CDR3 is built from 15 residues.

The chain uses TRBV5-4 and TRBJ2-2; D possibly corresponds to TRBD2 (5 bases). Germline-derived CDR1 and CDR2 are SGHNT and YYREEE (reference sequence). V was cut by 7 bases and J by 9 bases, with 19 bases left in between. The CDR3 loop spans 14 amino acids. As DNA, the CDR3 is TGTGCCAGCTCCCGGGAAAACTTACGCCGGGAGCTGTTTTTT. It yields the protein CASSRENLRRELFF.

This chain links TRBV18 with TRBJ2-7, with D perhaps matching TRBD2 (6 bases). The CDR3 is 15 amino acids. Trimming removed 3 bases from V and 6 bases from J, with 18 bases in between. CDR1 KGHSH and CDR2 LQKENI come from the germline V gene. This CDR3 is CASSPSREIISEQYF. Here the CDR3 DNA reads TGTGCCAGCTCACCGAGTCGGGAGATAATCTCCGAGCAGTACTTC.

The rearrangement uses TRBV28 and TRBJ1-2; 9 nucleotides line up with TRBD1. J lost 8 bases, V lost 6 bases, and 10 bases had no gene match. CDR1 MDHEN and CDR2 SYDVKM come from the germline V gene. The CDR3 covers 14 residues. The DNA for the CDR3 is TGTGCCAGCAGGGAACAGGGGGCGCTTGGCGGCTACACCTTC. This encodes CASREQGALGGYTF.

The rearrangement uses TRBV18 and TRBJ1-1; D not certain. The ends were cut back, 3 bases at V and 5 bases at J, with 19 bases in the middle. Germline V gives CDR1 KGHSH, CDR2 LQKENI. The CDR3 has 16 amino acids. As DNA, the CDR3 is TGTGCCAGCTCACCCTGGCGTGCCGACCGCCGGACTGAAGCTTTCTTT. This codes for CASSPWRADRRTEAFF.

The chain combines TRBV21-1 with TRBJ2-1; TRBD2 was called by the table and not checked on the DNA. TRBV21-1 is annotated as a pseudogene. CDR3 length: 11 amino acids. CDR3 in amino acids: CASSPRNEQFF. CDR3 bases: TGTGCCAGCAGCCCTCGGAATGAGCAGTTCTTC.

The chain recombines TRBV11-1 with TRBJ1-1; possibly TRBD1 for D (5 bases). Germline values: CDR1 SGHAT, CDR2 FQDESV (reference sequence). The germline V and J ends were trimmed by 5 bases and 7 bases, with 14 bases remaining between them. The CDR3 has 13 amino acids. The CDR3 loop is CASSTITQGEAFF. The CDR3 bases are TGTGCCAGCAGCACCATTACCCAGGGTGAAGCTTTCTTT.

In this sample, this clone turned up once. The V gene is TRBV15, the J gene TRBJ2-1, with a tentative D call TRBD2 (6 bases). Germline assignment: CDR1 LNHNV and CDR2 YYDKDF (reference sequence). This CDR3 contains 15 residues. V shed 5 bases and J shed 1 base, with 12 bases lying between them. The CDR3 loop is CATSPHGTSYNEQFF. The DNA for the CDR3 is TGTGCCACCAGCCCACACGGGACTTCCTACAATGAGCAGTTCTTC.

The rearrangement uses TRBV6-4 and TRBJ2-3; D remains unclear. From germline, CDR1 is MRHNA and CDR2 SNTAGT. The CDR3 totals 15 residues. Trimming took 0 bases from V and 3 from J, leaving 10 bases between them. The CDR3 DNA is TGTGCCAGCAGTGACTCAGCGTCCGGTACAGATACGCAGTATTTT. It is translated as CASSDSASGTDTQYF.

Only one count was recorded for this clone. The V and J genes are TRBV5-4 and TRBJ2-5; D not certain. V was cut by 2 bases and J by 1 base, with 9 bases left in between. The CDR3 runs 14 residues. CDR1 and CDR2 (germline): SGHNT, YYREEE (reference sequence). DNA of the CDR3: TGTGCCAGCAGCTTACGCCCGAGCCAAGAGACCCAGTACTTC. It codes for CASSLRPSQETQYF.

This chain links TRBV5-1 with TRBJ2-3, with TRBD2 matching over 8 bases. The CDR3 sequence is 16 residues long. J lost 0 bases, V lost 5 bases, and 8 bases had no gene match. The germline CDR1 and CDR2 sequences are SGHRS and YFSETQ. CDR3 sequence (DNA): TGCGCCAGCAGAAAATACTCGGGGGGGAGCACAGATACGCAGTATTTT. Translation: CASRKYSGGSTDTQYF.

This chain uses TRBV6-6 with TRBJ1-4, with TRBD1 matching 7 bases. CDR3 size: 16 residues. Unmatched junction bases numbered 9, after V lost 1 base and J lost 7 bases. Per the germline V gene, CDR1 is MNHNY and CDR2 is SVGAGI (reference sequence). The CDR3 DNA follows: TGTGCCAGCAGTTACTACAACAGGGGCGGGAGTGAAAAACTGTTTTTT. It encodes CASSYYNRGGSEKLFF.

The chain employs TRBV5-4 and TRBJ2-3; D is uncertain. The V gene's germline CDR1 is SGHNT and CDR2 YYREEE (reference sequence). CDR3 size: 12 residues. The germline V and J ends were trimmed by 9 bases and 1 base, with 9 bases remaining between them. The CDR3 coding sequence is TGTGCCACCGACATACGCACAGATACGCAGTATTTT. Protein: CATDIRTDTQYF.

There are a few counts of this clone. CDR3 residues: CASSQDGTGNQPQHF. The CDR3 DNA reads as TGTGCCAGCAGCCAAGACGGGACAGGCAATCAGCCCCAGCATTTT. This chain joins TRBV7-9 and TRBJ1-5; the match to TRBD1 covers 7 bases. The J segment lost 2 bases and the V segment lost 5 bases, leaving 6 bases of the junction unmatched. Germline V gives CDR1 SEHNR, CDR2 FQNEAQ (reference sequence). This CDR3 comprises 15 residues.